One sample yielded the 24 T cell receptor beta chains listed below, sequenced in a study of CD8 T cells in ankylosing spondylitis. TCRdb re-analysed the 5' RACE reads in MiXCR, keeping a single row per CDR3 protein. In the table there are around 330,000 distinct CDR3 sequences, about 9.9% of which are singletons. The sample consisted of blood, either unsorted or a sorted T cell fraction (not recorded which). All receptors derive from a female donor with ankylosing spondylitis or in good health (not recorded which).

The chain combines TRBV27 with TRBJ2-7, with TRBD2 identical over 8 bases. The CDR3 is 13 residues long. J lost 7 bases, V lost 3 bases, and 5 bases had no gene match. CDR1 and CDR2 from the germline V gene are MNHEY and SMNVEV (reference sequence). For the CDR3, the DNA is TGTGCCAGCAGTTTTGTCCCGGGGGGGGAGCAGTACTTC. Translating gives CASSFVPGGEQYF.

Worth noting for this clonotype: A read error may produce the germline difference seen at one junction end. The J gene is TRBJ2-1, the V gene TRBV12-3 or TRBV12-4; 8 bases line up with TRBD1. The CDR3 consists of 18 residues. CDR3 residues: CASSLDRGTTIIYNEQFF. CDR3 nucleotide sequence: TGTGCCAGCAGCTTAGACAGGGGAACTACTATAATCTACAATGAGCAGTTCTTC.

The V gene is TRBV27, the J gene TRBJ1-2; D not resolved. CDR3 size: 14 residues. V lost 3 bases and J lost 3, with 11 bases in between. The germline CDR1 and CDR2 sequences are MNHEY and SMNVEV (reference sequence). CDR3 bases: TGTGCCAGCAGTTTTGGGGTTTTGGACTATGGCTACACCTTC. It codes for CASSFGVLDYGYTF.

This clonotype appeared a few times. The chain carries TRBV5-1 and TRBJ2-1; 13 bases agree with TRBD2. V lost 4 bases and J lost 1; bases outside the gene matches: 5. This CDR3 is 17 amino acids long. Germline lookup yields CDR1 SGHRS and CDR2 YFSETQ. CDR3 loop: CASSLGLAGVSYNEQFF. CDR3 bases: TGCGCCAGCAGCCTAGGACTAGCGGGGGTATCCTACAATGAGCAGTTCTTC.

This clonotype was observed a few times. V is TRBV18 and J is TRBJ2-5, with D unclear. The germline gives CDR1 KGHSH, CDR2 LQKENI. V was shortened by 3 bases and J by 1 base, with 9 bases between the two germline ends. This CDR3 region has 14 residues. The CDR3 loop reads CASSPKRSQETQYF. CDR3 DNA: TGTGCCAGCTCACCTAAGCGAAGCCAAGAGACCCAGTACTTC. Drawing the rest from reference TRBV18 and TRBJ2-5, the complete variable domain is NAGVMQNPRHLVRRRGQEARLRCSPMKGHSHVYWYRQLPEEGLKFMVYLQKENIIDESGMPKERFSAEFPKEGPSILRIQQVVRGDSAAYFCASSPKRSQETQYFGPGTRLLVL.

Many counts were recorded for this clonotype. The chain employs TRBV6-2 or TRBV6-3 and TRBJ2-7, with 8 bases fitting TRBD2. The trim removed 2 bases at V and 4 bases at J, leaving 13 bases unmatched. Germline V gene lookup returns CDR1 MNHEY and CDR2 SVGEGT. CDR3 length: 17 residues. The CDR3 nucleotides are TGTGCCAGCAGTTACCCCAGCGGGAGAGCTCAGTTTTACGAGCAGTACTTC. Its translation: CASSYPSGRAQFYEQYF.

This clonotype was found many times. CDR3 DNA: TGTGCCAGCAGACGCAACGGAGGCAGCGGAAACACCATATATTTT. It yields the protein CASRRNGGSGNTIYF. The genes are TRBV3-1 and TRBJ1-3, with D uncertain. The V and J ends lost 6 bases and 4 bases respectively, with 16 bases between them. From germline, CDR1 is LGHDT and CDR2 YNNKEL (reference sequence). The CDR3 consists of 15 residues.

This clonotype was seen ten or more times. V is TRBV20-1 and J is TRBJ1-2; no firm D call. Germline V gives CDR1 DFQATT, CDR2 SNEGSKA (reference sequence). CDR3 size: 12 residues. Trimming left V 5 bases short and J 4 bases short, with 11 bases between. The CDR3: CSAADVSYGYTF. In DNA form, the CDR3 reads TGCAGTGCTGCGGACGTATCCTATGGCTACACCTTC.

This clonotype occurred many times. The chain couples TRBV5-1 to TRBJ1-1; D may be TRBD1 (5 bases). Germline CDR1 SGHRS, CDR2 YFSETQ. The V and J ends lost 0 bases and 1 base respectively, with 13 bases between them. The CDR3 covers 16 residues. In nucleotides, the CDR3 is TGCGCCAGCAGCTTGGCCTTTGGGAGGGGGAACACTGAAGCTTTCTTT. Translating it yields CASSLAFGRGNTEAFF.

This clonotype occurred many times. The V gene is TRBV27, the J gene TRBJ2-1; D is perhaps TRBD1 (5 bases). The V end lost 8 bases, the J end lost 3 bases, and 17 bases lay between the germline ends. This CDR3 spans 15 amino acids. Per the germline V gene, CDR1 is MNHEY and CDR2 is SMNVEV (reference sequence). CDR3 bases: TGTGCCAGCCTGCCCACCAGGGCTGACTACAATGAGCAGTTCTTC. Amino acid sequence: CASLPTRADYNEQFF.

This clonotype has more than one count but fewer than ten. The V call is TRBV11-2, the J call TRBJ2-2; 7 bases agree with TRBD2. The ends lost 5 bases at V and 1 base at J; junction bases unmatched: 4. CDR1 and CDR2 from the germline V gene are SGHAT and FQNNGV. This CDR3 spans 15 amino acids. In nucleotides, the CDR3 is TGTGCCAGCAGCCGAGCGGGACTGAACACCGGGGAGCTGTTTTTT. It yields the protein CASSRAGLNTGELFF.

This clonotype was counted ten times or more. The chain carries TRBV4-1 and TRBJ1-2; D uncertain. Germline V gene data show CDR1 as MGHRA and CDR2 as YSYEKL. This CDR3 spans 16 amino acids. V was pared by 1 base and J by 8 bases, with 20 bases between. The CDR3 here is CASSQVLRNSLRGYTF. CDR3 DNA: TGCGCCAGCAGCCAAGTCCTACGGAATTCTTTACGCGGCTACACCTTC.

This clonotype has a handful of counts. This chain joins TRBV19 and TRBJ1-2; D perhaps matches TRBD1 (5 bases). The CDR3 is 13 amino acids. Deletions cut 10 bases from V and 4 bases from J, with 16 bases between. The V gene's germline CDR1 is LNHDA and CDR2 SQIVND (reference sequence). The CDR3 nucleotides read TGTGCCACCTTCAGGGAACCGGCCTATGGCTACACCTTC. It is translated as CATFREPAYGYTF.

At least ten counts were recorded for this clonotype. V gene TRBV20-1 combines with J gene TRBJ2-7; 9 bases match TRBD1. The CDR3 spans 15 residues. V gave up 3 bases and J gave up 2 bases; unmatched junction bases: 8. CDR1 and CDR2 from the germline V gene are DFQATT and SNEGSKA (reference sequence). In DNA, the CDR3 is TGCAGTGCTAGGGAACAGGGACAGGGCACCTACGAGCAGTACTTC. It translates to CSAREQGQGTYEQYF.

The CDR3 loop is CASSPTQRQGNFFLDNEQFF. CDR3 DNA: TGTGCCAGCAGCCCTACCCAGAGGCAGGGGAATTTTTTTCTGGACAATGAGCAGTTCTTC. The V and J genes are TRBV11-1 and TRBJ2-1, with a tentative D call TRBD1 (6 bases). Germline V gives CDR1 SGHAT, CDR2 FQDESV (reference sequence). This CDR3 region has 20 residues. V was shortened by 5 bases and J by 5 bases, with 31 bases between the two germline ends.

This clonotype was detected a few times. The V call is TRBV27, the J call TRBJ2-7; D not resolved. The CDR3 sequence is 17 residues long. Trimming stripped 5 bases from V and 4 bases from J, with 24 bases between. In germline, CDR1 is MNHEY, CDR2 SMNVEV (reference sequence). CDR3: CASSPLGLGLRVYEQYF. In DNA, the CDR3 is TGTGCCAGCAGTCCCCTGGGCCTCGGGCTTCGGGTTTACGAGCAGTACTTC.

V usage is TRBV4-1 and J usage is TRBJ1-2; TRBD1 matches at 7 bases. Germline trimming cut 2 bases from V and 4 bases from J; bases unmatched to any gene: 16. This CDR3 has 18 residues. Germline values: CDR1 MGHRA, CDR2 YSYEKL. The CDR3 loop is CASSQPRDRVPEIYGYTF. Written as DNA, the CDR3 is TGCGCCAGCAGCCAACCACGGGACAGAGTACCCGAAATCTATGGCTACACCTTC.

This clonotype was counted only a few times. V gene TRBV12-3 or TRBV12-4 combines with J gene TRBJ1-1; D uncertain. V was clipped by 3 bases and J by 1 base, with 6 bases between them. The CDR3 covers 13 residues. The CDR3, as DNA: TGTGCCAGCAGTTTCGCAGAGAACACTGAAGCTTTCTTT. The encoded protein is CASSFAENTEAFF.

This clonotype was counted at least ten times. The V call is TRBV5-1, the J call TRBJ1-3, with D perhaps TRBD1 (5 bases). The CDR3 totals 15 residues. With 0 bases removed from V and 2 bases from J, the gap between germline ends came to 9 bases. Germline V lookup: CDR1 SGHRS, CDR2 YFSETQ. CDR3 nucleotides: TGCGCCAGCAGCTTGGAAGGGGTTCCTGGAAACACCATATATTTT. Protein: CASSLEGVPGNTIYF. The complete variable domain, with remaining parts taken from reference TRBV5-1 and TRBJ1-3, reads KAGVTQTPRYLIKTRGQQVTLSCSPISGHRSVSWYQQTPGQGLQFLFEYFSETQRNKGNFPGRFSGRQFSNSRSEMNVSTLELGDSALYLCASSLEGVPGNTIYFGEGSWLTVV.

This clonotype turned up a few times. The chain links TRBV7-9 to TRBJ2-1; 8 bases are shared with TRBD2. Germline loops: CDR1 SEHNR, CDR2 FQNEAQ (reference sequence). CDR3 length equals 15 residues. Trimming cost V 7 bases and J 8 bases; bases outside gene matches: 13. Here the CDR3 DNA reads TGTGCCAGCACCGGGGGGGCGGGAGCGAACGATGAGCAGTTCTTC. It is translated as CASTGGAGANDEQFF.

This clonotype came up many times. The J gene is TRBJ1-4, the V gene TRBV7-9; the D is unclear. Germline CDR1 and CDR2: SEHNR and FQNEAQ (reference sequence). V was shortened by 0 bases and J by 8 bases, with 13 bases between the two germline ends. This CDR3 is 15 amino acids long. The CDR3 region is CASSLAEGRVEKLFF. DNA of the CDR3: TGTGCCAGCAGCTTAGCCGAGGGAAGGGTCGAAAAACTGTTTTTT.

Many counts were recorded for this clonotype. The chain carries TRBV20-1 and TRBJ2-1; TRBD2 agrees at 12 bases. Per the germline V gene, CDR1 is DFQATT and CDR2 is SNEGSKA (reference sequence). The CDR3 contains 17 residues. With V trimmed by 0 bases and J by 4 bases, 7 bases remained unmatched. Here the CDR3 reads CSARDPGTSGRYNEQFF. DNA for the CDR3: TGCAGTGCTAGAGATCCGGGGACTAGCGGGCGTTACAATGAGCAGTTCTTC.

This clonotype was detected many times. The V and J genes are TRBV5-6 and TRBJ2-7; possible D gene TRBD2, 5 bases. The CDR3 is made up of 17 amino acids. Trimming shortened V by 0 bases and J by 2 bases, and 18 bases separated the two germline ends. From germline, CDR1 is SGHDT and CDR2 YYEEEE. The chain's CDR3 is CASSLGGGQDVTYEQYF. The CDR3 coding sequence is TGTGCCAGCAGCTTGGGTGGCGGGCAGGACGTAACCTACGAGCAGTACTTC.

Ten or more counts support this clonotype. V gene TRBV28 combines with J gene TRBJ1-2; tentatively, D is TRBD1 (6 bases). Trimming stripped 6 bases from V and 7 bases from J, with 12 bases between. Germline values: CDR1 MDHEN, CDR2 SYDVKM. CDR3 length equals 12 residues. The CDR3 DNA sequence: TGTGCCAGCAGACAGGGTGCCCTTGGCTACACCTTC. Protein: CASRQGALGYTF.